The 6 T cell receptor beta chains in this list originate from one sample, sequenced in a study of spatial heterogeneity in lung cancer. Time point described: blood at routine non-recurrence follow-up after resection. Whole RNA came from tumor, nontumor lung or frozen PBMC and was sequenced without being sorted. TCRdb reprocessed the 5' RACE reads with MiXCR, giving one entry per CDR3 protein. The repertoire holds under 30,000 distinct CDR3 sequences, with roughly 5.6% as singletons. This sample comprised PBMCs, obtained at follow-up. The origin of the receptors is a male donor with early-stage non-small cell lung cancer.

At least ten counts were recorded for this clonotype. The rearrangement links TRBV3-1 to TRBJ2-7; the D gene is possibly TRBD2 (6 bases). The V end lost 0 bases, the J end lost 3 bases, and 9 bases lay between the germline ends. This CDR3 has 14 amino acids. From germline, CDR1 is LGHDT and CDR2 YNNKEL (reference sequence). CDR3 loop: CASSQDGGDYEQYF. For the CDR3, the DNA is TGTGCCAGCAGCCAAGATGGCGGGGACTACGAGCAGTACTTC.

The J gene is TRBJ2-7, the V gene TRBV4-2; possibly TRBD1 or TRBD2 for D (7 bases each). CDR1 is LGHNA, CDR2 YNFKEQ, per germline. The CDR3 has 16 amino acids. V shed 1 base and J shed 6 bases, with 19 bases lying between them. The CDR3, as DNA: TGTGCCAGCAGCCAAGCCTTGACTGGCAGGGGGGGCGAGCAGTACTTC. As protein: CASSQALTGRGGEQYF.

The rearrangement uses TRBV20-1 and TRBJ1-5; D is unresolved. CDR1 is DFQATT, CDR2 SNEGSKA, per germline (reference sequence). The CDR3 has 15 amino acids. Trimming took 2 bases from V and 1 from J, leaving 12 bases between them. The CDR3 protein is CSARTDLGSNQPQHF. CDR3 nucleotides: TGCAGTGCTAGAACAGACCTGGGCAGCAATCAGCCCCAGCATTTT.

This clonotype was counted ten times or more. The chain has TRBV13 and TRBJ2-1; 11 nucleotides agree with TRBD2. Per the germline V gene, CDR1 is PRHDT and CDR2 is FYEKMQ (reference sequence). The V segment lost 5 bases and the J segment 7 bases; nucleotides outside the gene matches: 7. This CDR3 comprises 15 residues. The CDR3 bases are TGTGCCAGCAGCCCGACGAGACTAGCGGGGAATGAGCAGTTCTTC. Residues: CASSPTRLAGNEQFF.

This clonotype came up many times. V and J are TRBV12-3 or TRBV12-4 and TRBJ1-1, with D perhaps matching TRBD1 (5 bases). The CDR3 has 14 amino acids. V was cut by 3 bases and J by 1 base, with 9 bases left in between. In DNA form, the CDR3 reads TGTGCCAGCAGTTTCGGGGGGTCGAACACTGAAGCTTTCTTT. Amino acids: CASSFGGSNTEAFF.

The sample holds many counts of this clonotype. The CDR3 DNA is TGCGCCAGCAGCTTGGATGCTAACTATGGCTACACCTTC. Its translation is CASSLDANYGYTF. The chain is built from TRBV5-1 and TRBJ1-2; D gene uncertain. In germline, CDR1 is SGHRS, CDR2 YFSETQ. This CDR3 spans 13 amino acids. The V end lost 0 bases, the J end lost 0 bases, and 3 bases lay between the germline ends.